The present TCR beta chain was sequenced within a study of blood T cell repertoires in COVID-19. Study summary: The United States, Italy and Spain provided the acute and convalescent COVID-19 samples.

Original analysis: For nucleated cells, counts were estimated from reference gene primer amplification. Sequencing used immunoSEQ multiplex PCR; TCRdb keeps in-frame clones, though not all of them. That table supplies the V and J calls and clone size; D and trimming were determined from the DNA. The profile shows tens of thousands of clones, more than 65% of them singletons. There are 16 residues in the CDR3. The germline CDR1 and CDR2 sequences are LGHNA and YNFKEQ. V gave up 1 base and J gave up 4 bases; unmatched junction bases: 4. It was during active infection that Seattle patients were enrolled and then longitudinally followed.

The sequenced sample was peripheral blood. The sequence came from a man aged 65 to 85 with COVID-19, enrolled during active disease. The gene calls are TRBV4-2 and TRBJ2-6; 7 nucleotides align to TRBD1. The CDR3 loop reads CASSQGGQLGANVLTF. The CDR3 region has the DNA TGTGCCAGCAGCCAAGGGGGACAGTTAGGGGCCAACGTCCTGACTTTC.